Below, 5 T cell receptor beta chains from the same sample are listed, as sequenced in a study of beta chain features in type 1 diabetes. The entirety of the isolated RNA underwent reverse transcription, so expressed TCRB transcripts were sequenced. Libraries were prepared by immunoSEQ multiplex PCR; TCRdb keeps only in-frame clonotypes and omits some of them. The sample has about 210,000 clones, about a tenth seen once. Sequenced material: central memory CD4+ T cells from blood. These receptor sequences come from a man between 18 and 29 years old in good health.

The chain recombines TRBV28 with TRBJ2-3; D is undetermined. Germline values: CDR1 MDHEN, CDR2 SYDVKM. V shed 6 bases and J shed 4 bases, with 8 bases lying between them. The CDR3 extends over 12 amino acids. CDR3 protein: CASSLWADTQYF. The DNA for the CDR3 is TGTGCCAGCAGCCTTTGGGCAGATACGCAGTATTTT.

There are many counts of this clone. The J gene is TRBJ2-1, the V gene TRBV7-9; 9 nucleotides align to TRBD2. The CDR3 is 13 amino acids. Germline loops: CDR1 SEHNR, CDR2 FQNEAQ (reference sequence). V trimming: 5 bases; J trimming: 10 bases; junction bases outside the gene matches: 6. For the CDR3, the DNA is TGTGCCAGCAGCGCCGAAGCGGGAGGAGAGCAGTTCTTC. Amino acids: CASSAEAGGEQFF.

The V gene is TRBV18, the J gene TRBJ1-2; D unresolved. The V and J ends lost 3 bases and 4 bases respectively, with 15 bases between them. The CDR3 consists of 15 residues. Germline V gene data show CDR1 as KGHSH and CDR2 as LQKENI. This CDR3 is CASSPDLTSGYGYTF. The CDR3, as DNA: TGTGCCAGCTCACCCGACCTCACCTCGGGCTATGGCTACACCTTC.

This clone was seen repeatedly, ten times or more. Other DNA sequences from this sample encode an identical CDR3 as well. The chain couples TRBV7-9 to TRBJ2-7; the D gene could be TRBD1 or TRBD2 (5 bases each). V lost 3 bases and J 6 bases, leaving 15 bases between the germline ends. Germline CDR1 is SEHNR and CDR2 is FQNEAQ (reference sequence). The CDR3 loop spans 14 amino acids. The CDR3 sequence is CASSLGRDHSEQYF. DNA for the CDR3: TGTGCCAGCAGCTTGGGTCGGGACCACTCCGAGCAGTACTTC.

The table lists this clone with a few counts. Additional DNA sequences in this sample encode the identical CDR3. The chain is built from TRBV2 and TRBJ2-7; D uncertain. Germline-derived CDR1 and CDR2 are SNHLY and FYNNEI. This CDR3 region has 11 residues. The germline V and J ends were trimmed by 4 bases and 3 bases, with 4 bases remaining between them. CDR3 in DNA: TGTGCCAGCAGTGCCAGCTACGAGCAGTACTTC. Residues: CASSASYEQYF.